The clone carrying this T cell receptor beta chain qualifies as medium-sized. This record comes from a study of OX40 agonist ivuxolimab in advanced cancers. Study overall: Hepatocellular carcinoma, melanoma, renal cell or head and neck cancer was diagnosed in the dose-escalation patients. Eligibility admitted prior anti-PD-1, anti-PD-L1 or anti-CTLA-4 therapy; around 42% had some. Three individuals attained partial responses, comprising one hepatocellular carcinoma case and two cutaneous melanoma cases.

Profiling relied on immunoSEQ multiplex PCR, and the TCRdb table lists in-frame clones only, not all of them. The data show under 65,000 clones, about 91% seen once. This TCR was sampled from an adult with an advanced solid tumor such as melanoma, head and neck, liver or kidney cancer. The sample in question was CD4+ or CD8+ T cells sorted from blood, obtained in a trial of the OX40 agonist ivuxolimab.

CDR3 in DNA: TGTGCCAGCAGCCGACTAGCGGGGGACCAAGAGACCCAGTACTTC. Its protein product is CASSRLAGDQETQYF. This sequence joins TRBV6-5 and TRBJ2-5, with 12 bases identical to TRBD2. Trimming took 6 bases from V and 0 from J; bases not matched to a gene: 2. The germline V gene encodes CDR1 MNHEY and CDR2 SVGAGI. This CDR3 contains 15 residues.